The TCR beta chain under discussion was sequenced for a study of OX40 agonist ivuxolimab in advanced cancers. This clone was detected many times. This CDR3 contains 11 residues. Germline V lookup: CDR1 DFQATT, CDR2 SNEGSKA (reference sequence). Trimming cost V 8 bases and J 6 bases; bases outside gene matches: 4. Here immunoSEQ multiplex PCR was the method, and the copy in TCRdb shows in-frame clones only, minus some. The sample contains some 97,000 clones, around 89% of which appear only once. The sequences come from CD4+ or CD8+ T cells sorted from blood, collected in a trial of the OX40 agonist ivuxolimab. The sequence came from an adult with an advanced solid tumor such as melanoma, head and neck, liver or kidney cancer. The chain recombines TRBV20-1 with TRBJ2-1; 7 bases are shared with TRBD2. Here the CDR3 DNA reads TGCAGTCCCTCGGGGGGCAATGAGCAGTTCTTC. Translated: CSPSGGNEQFF.